The 18 T cell receptor beta chains below come from one sample, sequenced in a study of shared clonotypes between healthy human individuals. Profiling relied on immunoSEQ multiplex PCR, and the TCRdb table lists in-frame clones only, not all of them. The table lists about 1 million clones, around 76% of them singletons. The sample comprised memory CD4+ T cells sorted from blood. Subset of the sample: CD45RA-negative fraction. The receptor set was obtained from a man in his late teens or twenties in good health.

This clone has just a few counts. Other DNA sequences of this sample code for an identical CDR3. The chain joins TRBV18 to TRBJ1-1; 9 nucleotides agree with TRBD1. Germline loops: CDR1 KGHSH, CDR2 LQKENI. V lost 3 bases and J lost 3; bases outside the gene matches: 2. This CDR3 comprises 14 residues. The DNA of the CDR3 is TGTGCCAGCTCACCCCGGACAGGGGACACTGAAGCTTTCTTT. Amino acid sequence: CASSPRTGDTEAFF.

This clone occurred once. This rearrangement joins TRBV5-1 to TRBJ2-5, with D uncertain. Germline CDR1 is SGHRS and CDR2 is YFSETQ. CDR3 length: 14 amino acids. Between the trimmed V and J ends, which lost 2 bases and 5 bases, there was a span of 13 bases. CDR3 in amino acids: CASSLRQLRETQYF. CDR3 bases: TGCGCCAGCAGCTTACGCCAGCTCCGGGAGACCCAGTACTTC.

The CDR3, as DNA: TGTGCCAGCTCCAACGGGCCGAACACTGAAGCTTTCTTT. Its translation: CASSNGPNTEAFF. The V call is TRBV18, the J call TRBJ1-1, with D uncertain. Trimming removed 6 bases at V and 1 base at J, with 9 bases between. The CDR3 spans 13 residues. Germline values: CDR1 KGHSH, CDR2 LQKENI.

This clone was counted a single time. The V gene is TRBV6-5, the J gene TRBJ1-1; no clear D gene. In germline, CDR1 is MNHEY, CDR2 SVGAGI. The germline V and J ends were trimmed by 6 bases and 1 base, with 9 bases remaining between them. This CDR3 is built from 13 residues. CDR3 DNA sequence: TGTGCCAGCAGAGGCGACAAGAACACTGAAGCTTTCTTT. Translation: CASRGDKNTEAFF.

The chain employs TRBV7-9 and TRBJ2-1; TRBD1 aligns across 7 bases. The germline CDR1 and CDR2 sequences are SEHNR and FQNEAQ (reference sequence). The CDR3 is 15 amino acids. V was clipped by 1 base and J by 4 bases; unmatched bases: 4. The CDR3 DNA follows: TGTGCCAGCAGCTTAGGGGGACAGCCTTACAATGAGCAGTTCTTC. Translating it yields CASSLGGQPYNEQFF.

This clone was seen more than once but under ten times. The chain employs TRBV5-1 and TRBJ1-1, with 9 positions matching TRBD1. V was pared by 3 bases and J by 1 base, with 4 bases of the junction left unmatched. Germline V gene sequence: CDR1 SGHRS, CDR2 YFSETQ. The CDR3 covers 15 residues. The CDR3 sequence: CASSYPGQGNTEAFF. The CDR3, as DNA: TGCGCCAGCAGCTATCCGGGACAGGGGAACACTGAAGCTTTCTTT.

Turning to this clone: Other nucleotide sequences from this sample produce the same CDR3. CDR3 sequence (DNA): TGTGCCAGCAGCTTGGACAGGGGTGAAAAACTGTTTTTT. Encoded protein: CASSLDRGEKLFF. The rearrangement uses TRBV5-6 and TRBJ1-4, with 7 bases fitting TRBD1. V gave up 0 bases and J gave up 7 bases; unmatched junction bases: 0. The CDR3 is 13 residues long. Germline-derived CDR1 and CDR2 are SGHDT and YYEEEE. The variable domain in full, completed from reference TRBV5-6 and TRBJ1-4, reads DAGVTQSPTHLIKTRGQQVTLRCSPKSGHDTVSWYQQALGQGPQFIFQYYEEEERQRGNFPDRFSGHQFPNYSSELNVNALLLGDSALYLCASSLDRGEKLFFGSGTQLSVL.

The sample holds one count of this clone. V is TRBV9 and J is TRBJ2-1, with TRBD2 identical over 7 bases. The germline gives CDR1 SGDLS, CDR2 YYNGEE. The J segment lost 4 bases and the V segment lost 0 bases, leaving 10 bases of the junction unmatched. The CDR3 sequence is 17 residues long. DNA of the CDR3: TGTGCCAGCAGCGTAGTCCCGAGCGGGGTCCCTTACAATGAGCAGTTCTTC. Translation: CASSVVPSGVPYNEQFF.

The CDR3 is CASRITGTGAEELFF. In DNA form, the CDR3 reads TGCGCCAGCAGGATTACCGGGACAGGGGCCGAGGAACTGTTTTTT. The V gene is TRBV5-1, the J gene TRBJ1-4; 10 positions agree with TRBD1. With 5 bases clipped from V and 12 bases from J, the junction kept 13 bases outside the gene matches. Germline V gene sequence: CDR1 SGHRS, CDR2 YFSETQ. The CDR3 consists of 15 residues.

The chain is built from TRBV7-2 and TRBJ2-2; TRBD2 matches 12 bases. Germline CDR1 reads SGHTA; CDR2 reads FQGNSA. The CDR3 runs to 15 residues. After removal of 8 bases from V and 8 bases from J, the junction contained 9 bases not matched to a gene. The CDR3 region is CASGELAGGPGELFF. DNA of the CDR3: TGTGCCAGCGGGGAGCTAGCGGGAGGGCCGGGGGAGCTGTTTTTT. Based on the CDR3 plus reference TRBV7-2 and TRBJ2-2, the full variable domain is GAGVSQSPSNKVTEKGKDVELRCDPISGHTALYWYRQSLGQGLEFLIYFQGNSAPDKSGLPSDRFSAERTGGSVSTLTIQRTQQEDSAVYLCASGELAGGPGELFFGEGSRLTVL.

The genes are TRBV27 and TRBJ1-6, with D perhaps matching TRBD1 (6 bases). The CDR3 contains 13 residues. The V gene's germline CDR1 is MNHEY and CDR2 SMNVEV (reference sequence). V lost 7 bases to trimming and J lost 6 bases, with 10 bases between them. Here the CDR3 DNA reads TGTGCCAGCACCCGACAGGTTAATTCACCCCTCCACTTT. Its protein is CASTRQVNSPLHF.

This chain connects TRBV27 to TRBJ2-7; D may be TRBD2 (5 bases). The CDR3 runs 14 residues. Germline-derived CDR1 and CDR2 are MNHEY and SMNVEV (reference sequence). The ends were cut back, 7 bases at V and 3 bases at J, with 16 bases in the middle. The CDR3 protein is CASKEFTGNYEQYF. The DNA of the CDR3 is TGTGCCAGCAAAGAATTTACGGGAAACTACGAGCAGTACTTC.

On this clone itself: A far larger clone is one base from this, pointing to a likely read error. The V and J genes are TRBV5-4 and TRBJ2-3; 10 bases line up with TRBD1. Germline values: CDR1 SGHNT, CDR2 YYREEE (reference sequence). V gave up 5 bases and J gave up 1 base; unmatched junction bases: 4. There are 15 residues in the CDR3. Here the CDR3 DNA reads TGTGCCAGCAGTTCCGGGACAGGGGGCACAGATACGCAGTATTTT. It codes for CASSSGTGGTDTQYF.

In DNA, the CDR3 is TGCGCCAGCAGCTTGGAGGAGTTCCGCTCCTACAATGAGCAGTTCTTC. Its protein product is CASSLEEFRSYNEQFF. This chain connects TRBV5-1 to TRBJ2-1, with D unclear. With 0 bases removed from V and 0 bases from J, the gap between germline ends came to 10 bases. CDR1 SGHRS and CDR2 YFSETQ come from the germline V gene. The CDR3 extends over 16 amino acids. Using reference TRBV5-1 and TRBJ2-1 for the parts outside the CDR3, the full variable domain is KAGVTQTPRYLIKTRGQQVTLSCSPISGHRSVSWYQQTPGQGLQFLFEYFSETQRNKGNFPGRFSGRQFSNSRSEMNVSTLELGDSALYLCASSLEEFRSYNEQFFGPGTRLTVL.

V gene TRBV5-1 combines with J gene TRBJ2-2, with D tentatively TRBD2 (6 bases). The CDR3 length is 16 residues. The V end was cut by 1 base, the J end by 4 bases, with 14 bases between. The germline V gene has CDR1 SGHRS and CDR2 YFSETQ. In DNA, the CDR3 is TGCGCCAGCAGCTTGTTGGAGGGAGATCGCACCGGGGAGCTGTTTTTT. This encodes CASSLLEGDRTGELFF.

This sequence joins TRBV19 and TRBJ1-5; 9 positions agree with TRBD1. Germline lookup yields CDR1 LNHDA and CDR2 SQIVND (reference sequence). There are 15 residues in the CDR3. The V segment lost 5 bases and the J segment 7 bases; nucleotides outside the gene matches: 9. CDR3 coding DNA: TGTGCCAGTAGTGCACCGGGACAGGGTGCCCAGCCCCAGCATTTT. Residues: CASSAPGQGAQPQHF.

This chain connects TRBV10-2 to TRBJ2-5, with a possible D match to TRBD1 (5 bases). With 5 bases removed from V and 2 bases from J, the gap between germline ends came to 12 bases. CDR3 size: 14 residues. Germline assignment: CDR1 WSHSY and CDR2 SAAADI. CDR3 in amino acids: CASSPVTAQETQYF. The DNA for the CDR3 is TGCGCCAGCAGTCCGGTGACAGCACAAGAGACCCAGTACTTC.

Worth noting for this clone: Other DNA sequences in the same sample also yield this CDR3. The J gene is TRBJ2-7, the V gene TRBV29-1, with a weak D call TRBD1 (6 bases). Germline CDR1 reads SQVTM; CDR2 reads ANQGSEA. V was shortened by 0 bases and J by 6 bases, with 15 bases between the two germline ends. The CDR3 consists of 14 residues. CDR3 DNA: TGCAGCGTTGAAGATGGACAGTTGTTTCGCGAGCAGTACTTC. This codes for CSVEDGQLFREQYF.